Detailed here is one TCR beta chain. The sample is drawn from a study of blood T cell repertoires in COVID-19. About the research overall: Collection of acute and convalescent COVID-19 samples took place in the United States, Italy and Spain. Sample material is recorded as cDNA or gDNA derived from T cells, B-cell-depleted T cells, or PBMCs.

Recruits, aged roughly 18 to 90 years, lived in 20 to 30 US areas. Authors' data handling: Amplifying reference gene primers gave estimates of nucleated cell counts. The table came from immunoSEQ multiplex PCR; TCRdb's copy has only in-frame clones and leaves some out. D and trimming were read from the DNA, whereas the V and J calls and clone size are those reported in that table. The table has 200,000 to 300,000 clones, 88% seen once. Germline CDR1 LNHDA, CDR2 SQIVND (reference sequence). This CDR3 comprises 15 residues. Deletions cut 5 bases from V and 6 bases from J, with 17 bases between. The receptor was derived from a woman in her thirties or forties with acute COVID-19. The V gene is TRBV19, the J gene TRBJ2-1, with D perhaps TRBD2 (7 bases). Sequenced material: PBMCs or T cells enriched from blood (not recorded which). The CDR3: CASSPSFGGRNEQFF. The CDR3 nucleotides are TGTGCCAGTAGTCCTTCCTTCGGGGGGCGCAATGAGCAGTTCTTC.